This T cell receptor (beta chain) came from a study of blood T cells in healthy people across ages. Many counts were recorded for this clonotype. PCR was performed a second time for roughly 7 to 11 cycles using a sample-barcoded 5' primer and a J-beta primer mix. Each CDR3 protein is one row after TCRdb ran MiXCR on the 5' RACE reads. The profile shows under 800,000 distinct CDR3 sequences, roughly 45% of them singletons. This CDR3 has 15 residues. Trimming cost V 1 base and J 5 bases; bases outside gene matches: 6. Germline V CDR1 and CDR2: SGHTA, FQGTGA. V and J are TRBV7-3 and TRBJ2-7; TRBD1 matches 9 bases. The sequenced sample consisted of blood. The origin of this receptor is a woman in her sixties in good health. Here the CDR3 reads CASSLSGQGTHEQYF. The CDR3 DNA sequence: TGTGCCAGCAGCTTAAGTGGACAGGGGACCCACGAGCAGTACTTC. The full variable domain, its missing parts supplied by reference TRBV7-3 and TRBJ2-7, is GAGVSQTPSNKVTEKGKYVELRCDPISGHTALYWYRQSLGQGPEFLIYFQGTGAADDSGLPNDRFFAVRPEGSVSTLKIQRTERGDSAVYLCASSLSGQGTHEQYFGPGTRLTVT.